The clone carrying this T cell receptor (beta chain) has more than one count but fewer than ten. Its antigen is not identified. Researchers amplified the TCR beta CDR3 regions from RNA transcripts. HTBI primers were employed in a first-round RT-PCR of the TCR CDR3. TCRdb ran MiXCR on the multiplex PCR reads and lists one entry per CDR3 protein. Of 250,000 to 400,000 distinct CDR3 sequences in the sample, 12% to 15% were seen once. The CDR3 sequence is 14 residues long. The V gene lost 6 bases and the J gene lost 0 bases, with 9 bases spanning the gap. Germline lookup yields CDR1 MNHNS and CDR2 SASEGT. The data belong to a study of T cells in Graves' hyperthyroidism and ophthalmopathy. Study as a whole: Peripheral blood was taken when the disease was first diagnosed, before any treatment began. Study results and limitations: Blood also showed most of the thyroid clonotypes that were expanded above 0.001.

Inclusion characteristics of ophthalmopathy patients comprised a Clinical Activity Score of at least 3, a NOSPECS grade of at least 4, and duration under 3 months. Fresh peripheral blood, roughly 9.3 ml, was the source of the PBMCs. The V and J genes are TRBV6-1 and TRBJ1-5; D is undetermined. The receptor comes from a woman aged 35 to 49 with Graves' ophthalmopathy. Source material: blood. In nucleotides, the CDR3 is TGTGCCAGCAGGGGTCCTAATAGCAATCAGCCCCAGCATTTT. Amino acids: CASRGPNSNQPQHF.